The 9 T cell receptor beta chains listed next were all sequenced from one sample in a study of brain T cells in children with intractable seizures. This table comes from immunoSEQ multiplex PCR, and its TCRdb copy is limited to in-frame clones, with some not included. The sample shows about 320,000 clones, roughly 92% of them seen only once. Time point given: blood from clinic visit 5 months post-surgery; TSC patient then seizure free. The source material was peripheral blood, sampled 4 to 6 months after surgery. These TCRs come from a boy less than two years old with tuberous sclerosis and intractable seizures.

CDR3 in amino acids: CATGERSYEQYF. The CDR3 DNA reads as TGTGCCACCGGGGAGCGAAGCTACGAGCAGTACTTC. The chain carries TRBV6-5 and TRBJ2-7; tentative D call: TRBD2 (5 bases). CDR3 length: 12 amino acids. Germline assignment: CDR1 MNHEY and CDR2 SVGAGI. Deletions cut 10 bases from V and 3 bases from J, with 13 bases between.

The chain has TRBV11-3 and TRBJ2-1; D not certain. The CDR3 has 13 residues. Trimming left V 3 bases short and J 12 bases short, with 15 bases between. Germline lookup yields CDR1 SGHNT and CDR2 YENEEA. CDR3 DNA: TGTGCCAGCAGCTTGCTATGGGGTCAAGCGCAGTTCTTC. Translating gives CASSLLWGQAQFF.

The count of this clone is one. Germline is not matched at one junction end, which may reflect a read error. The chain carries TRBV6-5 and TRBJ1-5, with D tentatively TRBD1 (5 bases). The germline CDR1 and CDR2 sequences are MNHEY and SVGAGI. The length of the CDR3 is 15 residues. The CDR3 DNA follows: TGTGCCAGCAGCCCGAATGGGGGGGTCAATCAGTCCCAGCATTTT. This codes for CASSPNGGVNQSQHF.

The CDR3 DNA is TGTGCCAGCAGCTCGGGAGTCACAGATACGCAGTATTTT. It is translated as CASSSGVTDTQYF. V and J are TRBV9 and TRBJ2-3, with TRBD2 as a possible D gene (6 bases). Germline V gene data show CDR1 as SGDLS and CDR2 as YYNGEE. The CDR3 is made up of 13 amino acids. V lost 4 bases and J lost 2, with 8 bases in between.

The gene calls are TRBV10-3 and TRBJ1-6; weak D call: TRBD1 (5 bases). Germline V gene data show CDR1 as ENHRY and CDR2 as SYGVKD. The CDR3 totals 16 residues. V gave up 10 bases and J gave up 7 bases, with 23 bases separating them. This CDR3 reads CATQETGNMNNSPLHF. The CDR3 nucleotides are TGTGCCACCCAGGAAACAGGAAACATGAACAATTCACCCCTCCACTTT.

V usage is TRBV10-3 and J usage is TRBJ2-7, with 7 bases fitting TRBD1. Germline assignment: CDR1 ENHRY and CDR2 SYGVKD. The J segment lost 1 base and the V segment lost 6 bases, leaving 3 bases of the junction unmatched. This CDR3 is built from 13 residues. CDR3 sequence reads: CAIRWDSSYEQYF. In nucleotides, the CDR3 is TGTGCCATCAGATGGGACAGTTCCTACGAGCAGTACTTC.

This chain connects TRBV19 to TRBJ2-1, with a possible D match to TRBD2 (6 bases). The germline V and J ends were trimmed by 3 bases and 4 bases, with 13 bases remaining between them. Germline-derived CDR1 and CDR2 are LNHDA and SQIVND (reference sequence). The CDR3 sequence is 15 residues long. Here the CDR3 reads CASSIQAGQYNEQFF. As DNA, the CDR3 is TGTGCCAGTAGTATTCAGGCGGGGCAATACAATGAGCAGTTCTTC. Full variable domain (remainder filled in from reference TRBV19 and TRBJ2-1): DGGITQSPKYLFRKEGQNVTLSCEQNLNHDAMYWYRQDPGQGLRLIYYSQIVNDFQKGDIAEGYSVSREKKESFPLTVTSAQKNPTAFYLCASSIQAGQYNEQFFGPGTRLTVL.

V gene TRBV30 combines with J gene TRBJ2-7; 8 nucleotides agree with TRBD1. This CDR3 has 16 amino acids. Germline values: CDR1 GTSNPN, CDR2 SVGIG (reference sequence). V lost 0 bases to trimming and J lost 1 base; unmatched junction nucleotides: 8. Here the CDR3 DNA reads TGTGCCTGGAGTGTGCGAGGCAGGGGGCATTCCTACGAGCAGTACTTC. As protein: CAWSVRGRGHSYEQYF.

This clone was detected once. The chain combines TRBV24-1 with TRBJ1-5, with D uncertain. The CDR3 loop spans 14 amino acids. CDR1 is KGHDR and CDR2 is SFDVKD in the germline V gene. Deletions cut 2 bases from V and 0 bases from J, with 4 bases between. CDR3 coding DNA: TGTGCCACCAGTGATTGGGGTAGCAATCAGCCCCAGCATTTT. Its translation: CATSDWGSNQPQHF.